A selection of T cell receptor beta chains follows, all from one sample in a study of T cell repertoires in cytomegalovirus infection. No antigen is known for these receptors. Using its own MiXCR run on the reads, TCRdb lists one record per CDR3 protein. The profile covers fewer than 850,000 distinct CDR3 sequences, with about 29% appearing a single time and around 13% taken by the ten largest. This material consisted of cultured CD8+ T cells from PBMCs, taken from culture after CMV antigen stimulation. Source of these receptors: a human donor in good health (CMV status not recorded). Some clones in this sample may be carry-over from other donors' samples. CDR3s include the opening cysteine and the closing phenylalanine or tryptophan. The D gene is left open where the match is weak. Clone size is not always given. Where it is, it says once, few, many or a class for expanded clones.

J gene: TRBJ1-3; clone size: few; D gene: .; V gene: TRBV29-1; CDR3 protein: CSVDDPFSSSGNTIYF; CDR3 DNA: TGCAGCGTAGACGATCCTTTCTCAAGCTCTGGAAACACCATATATTTT
J gene: TRBJ2-7; clone size: .; D gene: TRBD1; V gene: TRBV7-6; CDR3 protein: CASSARDRGDEQYF; CDR3 DNA: TGTGCCAGCAGCGCCCGGGACAGGGGGGACGAGCAGTACTTC
J gene: TRBJ2-7; clone size: .; D gene: .; V gene: TRBV7-8; CDR3 protein: CASSLLSGGSIYEQYF; CDR3 DNA: TGTGCCAGCAGCTTACTCTCCGGGGGTTCTATCTACGAGCAGTACTTC
J gene: TRBJ2-3; clone size: many; D gene: .; V gene: TRBV7-9; CDR3 protein: CASSPYSGRGTTDTQYF; CDR3 DNA: TGTGCCAGCAGCCCCTACTCAGGTCGGGGGACCACAGATACGCAGTATTTT
J gene: TRBJ1-2; clone size: .; D gene: .; V gene: TRBV4-1; CDR3 protein: CASSQATPPNYGYTF; CDR3 DNA: TGCGCCAGCAGCCAAGCGACACCTCCTAACTATGGCTACACCTTC
J gene: TRBJ2-5; clone size: few; D gene: .; V gene: TRBV4-1; CDR3 protein: CASSQDWPGVGQETQYF; CDR3 DNA: TGCGCCAGCAGCCAAGATTGGCCAGGTGTCGGGCAAGAGACCCAGTACTTC
J gene: TRBJ2-1; clone size: once; D gene: TRBD2; V gene: TRBV9; CDR3 protein: CASSGRAGGLYNEQFF; CDR3 DNA: TGTGCCAGCAGCGGAAGAGCGGGGGGGCTCTACAATGAGCAGTTCTTC
J gene: TRBJ2-7; clone size: few; D gene: TRBD1; V gene: TRBV11-3; CDR3 protein: CASSLIGTAIFYEQYF; CDR3 DNA: TGTGCCAGCAGCTTAATAGGGACAGCGATATTCTACGAGCAGTACTTC
J gene: TRBJ2-5; clone size: .; D gene: .; V gene: TRBV19; CDR3 protein: CASSNSGGKTQYF; CDR3 DNA: TGTGCCAGTAGTAATTCGGGTGGCAAGACCCAGTACTTC
J gene: TRBJ1-4; clone size: .; D gene: TRBD1; V gene: TRBV19; CDR3 protein: CASRGQGKKLFF; CDR3 DNA: TGTGCCAGTAGAGGACAGGGTAAAAAACTGTTTTTT
J gene: TRBJ2-2; clone size: .; D gene: TRBD1; V gene: TRBV6-2/TRBV6-3; CDR3 protein: CASSYFTGAINTGELFF; CDR3 DNA: TGTGCCAGCAGTTACTTTACAGGGGCGATAAACACCGGGGAGCTGTTTTTT
J gene: TRBJ2-3; clone size: .; D gene: .; V gene: TRBV9; CDR3 protein: CASSSGANTDTQYF; CDR3 DNA: TGTGCCAGCAGCTCCGGAGCAAACACAGATACGCAGTATTTT
J gene: TRBJ1-2; clone size: few; D gene: .; V gene: TRBV12-3/TRBV12-4; CDR3 protein: CASSPGRSGYTF; CDR3 DNA: TGTGCCAGCAGCCCAGGGAGGAGTGGCTACACCTTC
J gene: TRBJ1-4; clone size: few; D gene: .; V gene: TRBV6-1; CDR3 protein: CASSVYDRRNEKLFF; CDR3 DNA: TGTGCCAGCAGTGTTTACGACAGGCGGAATGAAAAACTGTTTTTT
J gene: TRBJ1-2; clone size: .; D gene: TRBD1; V gene: TRBV28; CDR3 protein: CASSVTGGAGYTF; CDR3 DNA: TGTGCCAGCAGTGTGACAGGGGGCGCCGGCTACACCTTC
J gene: TRBJ1-2; clone size: few; D gene: TRBD1; V gene: TRBV7-3; CDR3 protein: CASSAGQIYGYTF; CDR3 DNA: TGTGCCAGCAGCGCGGGACAGATCTATGGCTACACCTTC
J gene: TRBJ2-3; clone size: .; D gene: .; V gene: TRBV5-6; CDR3 protein: CASSWGLQGYTDTQYF; CDR3 DNA: TGTGCCAGCAGCTGGGGGTTGCAGGGTTACACAGATACGCAGTATTTT